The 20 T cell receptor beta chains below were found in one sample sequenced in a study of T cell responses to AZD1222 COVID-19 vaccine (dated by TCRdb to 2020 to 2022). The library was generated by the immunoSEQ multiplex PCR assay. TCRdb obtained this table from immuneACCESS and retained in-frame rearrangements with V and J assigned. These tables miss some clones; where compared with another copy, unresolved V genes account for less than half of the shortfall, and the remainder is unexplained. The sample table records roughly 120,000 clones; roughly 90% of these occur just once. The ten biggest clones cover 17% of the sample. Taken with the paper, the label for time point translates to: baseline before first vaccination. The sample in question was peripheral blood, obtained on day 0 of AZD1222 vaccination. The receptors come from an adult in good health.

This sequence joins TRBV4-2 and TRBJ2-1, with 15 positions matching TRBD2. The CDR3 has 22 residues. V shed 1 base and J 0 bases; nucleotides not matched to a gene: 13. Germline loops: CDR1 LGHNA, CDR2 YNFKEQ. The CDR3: CASSQGVGGTSGRTTSYNEQFF. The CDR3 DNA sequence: TGTGCCAGCAGCCAAGGAGTTGGGGGGACTAGCGGGAGGACTACCTCCTACAATGAGCAGTTCTTC.

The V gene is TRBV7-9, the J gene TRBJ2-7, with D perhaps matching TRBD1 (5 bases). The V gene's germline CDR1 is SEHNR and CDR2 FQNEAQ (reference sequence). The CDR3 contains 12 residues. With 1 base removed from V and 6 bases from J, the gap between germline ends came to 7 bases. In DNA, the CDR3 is TGTGCCAGCAGCTTAGGGGGCAGCGAGCAGTACTTC. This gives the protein CASSLGGSEQYF. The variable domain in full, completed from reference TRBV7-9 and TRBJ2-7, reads DTGVSQNPRHKITKRGQNVTFRCDPISEHNRLYWYRQTLGQGPEFLTYFQNEAQLEKSRLLSDRFSAERPKGSFSTLEIQRTEQGDSAMYLCASSLGGSEQYFGPGTRLTVT.

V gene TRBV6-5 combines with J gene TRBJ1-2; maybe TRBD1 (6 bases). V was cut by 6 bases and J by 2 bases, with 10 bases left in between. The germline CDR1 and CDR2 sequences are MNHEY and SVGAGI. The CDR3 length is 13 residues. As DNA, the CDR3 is TGTGCCAGCAGACAGGGAGAGAACTATGGCTACACCTTC. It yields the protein CASRQGENYGYTF.

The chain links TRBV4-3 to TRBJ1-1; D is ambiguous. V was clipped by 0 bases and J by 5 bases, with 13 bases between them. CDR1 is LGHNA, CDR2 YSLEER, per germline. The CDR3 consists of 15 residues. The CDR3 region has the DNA TGCGCCAGCAGCCAAGATCCCCAGAGGAATACTGAAGCTTTCTTT. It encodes CASSQDPQRNTEAFF.

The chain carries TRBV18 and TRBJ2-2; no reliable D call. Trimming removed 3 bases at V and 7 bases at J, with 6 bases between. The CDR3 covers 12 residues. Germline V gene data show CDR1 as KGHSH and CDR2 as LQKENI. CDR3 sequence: CASSPLSGELFF. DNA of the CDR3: TGTGCCAGCTCACCCCTGAGCGGGGAGCTGTTTTTT.

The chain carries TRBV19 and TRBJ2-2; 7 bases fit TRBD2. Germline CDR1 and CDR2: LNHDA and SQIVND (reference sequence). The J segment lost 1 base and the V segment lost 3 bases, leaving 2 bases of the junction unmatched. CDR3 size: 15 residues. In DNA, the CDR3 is TGTGCCAGTAGTATGGCGGGGGTGAACACCGGGGAGCTGTTTTTT. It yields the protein CASSMAGVNTGELFF. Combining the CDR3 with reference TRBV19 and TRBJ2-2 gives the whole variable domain DGGITQSPKYLFRKEGQNVTLSCEQNLNHDAMYWYRQDPGQGLRLIYYSQIVNDFQKGDIAEGYSVSREKKESFPLTVTSAQKNPTAFYLCASSMAGVNTGELFFGEGSRLTVL.

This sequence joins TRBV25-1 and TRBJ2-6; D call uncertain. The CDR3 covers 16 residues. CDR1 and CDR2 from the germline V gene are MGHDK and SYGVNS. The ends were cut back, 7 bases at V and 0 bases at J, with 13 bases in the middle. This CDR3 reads CASTFSSGSGANVLTF. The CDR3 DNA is TGTGCCAGCACCTTCTCTTCGGGCTCTGGGGCCAACGTCCTGACTTTC.

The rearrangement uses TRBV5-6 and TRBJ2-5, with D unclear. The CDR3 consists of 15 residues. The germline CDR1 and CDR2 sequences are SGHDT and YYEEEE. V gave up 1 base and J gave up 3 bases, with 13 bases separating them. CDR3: CASSLPGIGEETQYF. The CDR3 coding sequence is TGTGCCAGCAGCTTGCCAGGAATTGGGGAAGAGACCCAGTACTTC.

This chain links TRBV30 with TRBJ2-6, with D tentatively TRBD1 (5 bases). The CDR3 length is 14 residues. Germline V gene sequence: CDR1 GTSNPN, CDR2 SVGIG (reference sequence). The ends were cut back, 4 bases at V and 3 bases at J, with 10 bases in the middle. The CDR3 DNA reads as TGTGCCTGGAACCAGGGTGGTGGGGCCAACGTCCTGACTTTC. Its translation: CAWNQGGGANVLTF. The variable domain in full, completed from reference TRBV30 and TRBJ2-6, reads SQTIHQWPATLVQPVGSPLSLECTVEGTSNPNLYWYRQAAGRGLQLLFYSVGIGQISSEVPQNLSASRPQDRQFILSSKKLLLSDSGFYLCAWNQGGGANVLTFGAGSRLTVL.

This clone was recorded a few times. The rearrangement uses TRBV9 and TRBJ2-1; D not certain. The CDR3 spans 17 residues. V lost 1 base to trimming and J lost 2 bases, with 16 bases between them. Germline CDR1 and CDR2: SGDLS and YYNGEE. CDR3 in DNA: TGTGCCAGCAGCGTAATGGCCGGCCACGTCCCCTACAATGAGCAGTTCTTC. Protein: CASSVMAGHVPYNEQFF.

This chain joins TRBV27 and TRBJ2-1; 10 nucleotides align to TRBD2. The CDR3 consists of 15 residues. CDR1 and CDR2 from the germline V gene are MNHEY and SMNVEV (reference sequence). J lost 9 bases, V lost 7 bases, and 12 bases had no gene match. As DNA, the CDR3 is TGTGCCAGCACCCTAGCGGGAGTAAACGGCTTTGAGCAGTTCTTC. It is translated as CASTLAGVNGFEQFF.

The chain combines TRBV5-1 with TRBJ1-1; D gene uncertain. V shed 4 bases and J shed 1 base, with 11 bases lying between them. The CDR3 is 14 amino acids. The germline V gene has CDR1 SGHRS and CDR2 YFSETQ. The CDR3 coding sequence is TGCGCCAGCAGCCTCTCAGGCACGAACACTGAAGCTTTCTTT. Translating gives CASSLSGTNTEAFF.

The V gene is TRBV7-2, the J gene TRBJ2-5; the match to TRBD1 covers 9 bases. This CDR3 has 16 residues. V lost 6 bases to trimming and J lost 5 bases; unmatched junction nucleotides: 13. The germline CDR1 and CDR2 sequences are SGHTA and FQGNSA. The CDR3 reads CASSRGGTGRLETQYF. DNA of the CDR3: TGTGCCAGCAGTCGAGGGGGGACAGGGAGGTTGGAGACCCAGTACTTC.

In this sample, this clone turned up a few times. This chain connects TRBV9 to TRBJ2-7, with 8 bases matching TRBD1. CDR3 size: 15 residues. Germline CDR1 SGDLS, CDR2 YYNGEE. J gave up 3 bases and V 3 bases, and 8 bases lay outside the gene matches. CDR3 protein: CASSEGQGQYYEQYF. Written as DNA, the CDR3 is TGTGCCAGCAGCGAAGGACAGGGCCAGTACTACGAGCAGTACTTC.

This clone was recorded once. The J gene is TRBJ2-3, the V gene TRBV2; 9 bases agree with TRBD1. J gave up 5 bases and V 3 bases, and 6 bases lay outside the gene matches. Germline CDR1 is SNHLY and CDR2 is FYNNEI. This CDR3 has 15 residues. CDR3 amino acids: CASSDSGQGKDTQYF. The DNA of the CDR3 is TGTGCCAGCAGTGATTCAGGACAGGGGAAAGATACGCAGTATTTT.

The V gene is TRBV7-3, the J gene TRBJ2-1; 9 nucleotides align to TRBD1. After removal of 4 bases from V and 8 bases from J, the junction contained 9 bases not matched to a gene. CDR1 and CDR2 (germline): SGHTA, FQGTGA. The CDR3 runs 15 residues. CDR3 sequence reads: CASSSPGQGPHEQFF. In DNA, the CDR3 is TGTGCCAGCAGCTCCCCGGGACAGGGTCCCCATGAGCAGTTCTTC.

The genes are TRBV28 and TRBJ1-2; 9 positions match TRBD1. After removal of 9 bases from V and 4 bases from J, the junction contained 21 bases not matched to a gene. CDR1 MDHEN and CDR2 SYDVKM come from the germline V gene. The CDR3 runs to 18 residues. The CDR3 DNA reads TGTGCCAGTTTGCGGGGGGGACAGGGTGGAATCGTCCTCTATGGCTACACCTTC. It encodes CASLRGGQGGIVLYGYTF.

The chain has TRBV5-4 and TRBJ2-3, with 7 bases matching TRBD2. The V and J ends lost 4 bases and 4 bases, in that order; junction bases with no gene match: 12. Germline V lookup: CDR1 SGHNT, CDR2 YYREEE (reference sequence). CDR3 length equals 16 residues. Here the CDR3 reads CASSKMGGEWADTQYF. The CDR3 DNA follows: TGTGCCAGCAGCAAAATGGGGGGGGAGTGGGCAGATACGCAGTATTTT.

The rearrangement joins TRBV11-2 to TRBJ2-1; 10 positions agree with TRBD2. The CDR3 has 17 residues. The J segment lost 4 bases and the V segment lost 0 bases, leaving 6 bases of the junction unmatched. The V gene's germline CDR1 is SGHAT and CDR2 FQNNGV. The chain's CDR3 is CASSLDRSGRGYNEQFF. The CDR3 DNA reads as TGTGCCAGCAGCTTAGATCGGAGCGGGAGGGGTTACAATGAGCAGTTCTTC.

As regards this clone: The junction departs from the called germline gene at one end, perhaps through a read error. The CDR3, as DNA: TGTGCCAGCAGCCTAGGACGGGGGACGCAAGAGACCCAGTACTTC. Translated, it gives CASSLGRGTQETQYF. The J gene is TRBJ2-5, the V gene TRBV13, with a possible D match to TRBD2 (6 bases). CDR1 and CDR2 (germline): PRHDT, FYEKMQ (reference sequence). This CDR3 is built from 15 residues. Together with reference TRBV13 and TRBJ2-5, the CDR3 gives the full variable domain: AAGVIQSPRHLIKEKRETATLKCYPIPRHDTVYWYQQGPGQDPQFLISFYEKMQSDKGSIPDRFSAQQFSDYHSELNMSSLELGDSALYFCASSLGRGTQETQYFGPGTRLLVL.